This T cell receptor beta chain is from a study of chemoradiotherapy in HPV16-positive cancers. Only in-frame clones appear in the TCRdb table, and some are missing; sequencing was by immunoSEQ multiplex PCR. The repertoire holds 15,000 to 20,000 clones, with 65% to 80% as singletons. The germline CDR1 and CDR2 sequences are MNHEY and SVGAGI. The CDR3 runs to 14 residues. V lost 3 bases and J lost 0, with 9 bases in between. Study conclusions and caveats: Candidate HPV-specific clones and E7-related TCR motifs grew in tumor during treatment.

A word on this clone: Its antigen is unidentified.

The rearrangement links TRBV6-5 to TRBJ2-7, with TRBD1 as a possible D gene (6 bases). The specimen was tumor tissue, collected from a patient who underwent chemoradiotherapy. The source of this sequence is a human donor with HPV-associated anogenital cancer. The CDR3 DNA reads TGTGCCAGCAGTTATAGGGACACCTCCTACGAGCAGTACTTC. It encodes CASSYRDTSYEQYF.